This T cell receptor (beta chain) comes out of a study of control samples from healthy donors and cancer patients (TCRdb year 2020). Concerning this clone: The clone's antigen remains unknown. Base-call qualities are not available, and no considerably larger clone is one nucleotide away.

The library was prepared using the immunoSEQ multiplex PCR assay. The table was pulled from immuneACCESS by TCRdb, which kept in-frame rearrangements only. Such tables lose some clones; where checked, under half of the loss comes from unresolved V genes, and the rest has no known cause. The sample table holds 140,000 to 150,000 clones, of which approximately 92% were seen once. Clones ranked in the top ten supply roughly 3.2% of the sample. The junction carries 8 bases between V and J, which are trimmed by 2 bases and 1 base respectively. From a lookup of the germline V gene (reference sequence), CDR1 and CDR2 are LGHDT and YNNKEL. Spanning cysteine to phenylalanine, the CDR3 consists of 14 amino acids. Of the read, only the CDR3 DNA is kept; its 42 bases are in frame from base 1.

The receptor was derived from a man younger than 40 in good health. The sample was blood. The chain was built from TRBV3-1 (or the pseudogene TRBV3-2) and TRBJ1-1; no confident D gene assignment can be made. The CDR3 region reads CASSQLEWNTEAFF. The nucleotide sequence is given as TGTGCCAGCAGCCAACTTGAGTGGAACACTGAAGCTTTCTTT.